The 23 T cell receptor beta chains reported below all come from one sample, sequenced in a study of beta chain features in type 1 diabetes. Investigators reverse transcribed all isolated RNA, so they sequenced expressed TCRB transcripts. Measured with immunoSEQ multiplex PCR; TCRdb has only the in-frame clones, and not every one. The table has some 150,000 clones, over 9.5% seen once. Sequencing used naive CD4+ T cells from blood. The receptors originated from a man in his late teens or twenties in good health.

In its sample, this clone was seen many times. The V gene is TRBV19, the J gene TRBJ2-2, with TRBD1 matching over 8 bases. The CDR3 is 14 residues long. Germline V CDR1 and CDR2: LNHDA, SQIVND (reference sequence). The junction had 3 bases not matched to a gene; V was cut back by 7 bases and J by 2 bases. The CDR3, as DNA: TGTGCCAGTATCGACAGGGGTAACACCGGGGAGCTGTTTTTT. Its protein is CASIDRGNTGELFF.

V is TRBV5-4 and J is TRBJ2-7, with D maybe TRBD1 (6 bases). The length of the CDR3 is 15 residues. The V and J ends lost 4 bases and 6 bases respectively, with 20 bases between them. CDR1 SGHNT and CDR2 YYREEE come from the germline V gene (reference sequence). CDR3 amino acids: CASSPDPGHQGEQYF. The CDR3 region has the DNA TGTGCCAGCAGCCCAGACCCGGGACATCAGGGCGAGCAGTACTTC. Full variable domain (rest looked up from reference TRBV5-4 and TRBJ2-7): ETGVTQSPTHLIKTRGQQVTLRCSSQSGHNTVSWYQQALGQGPQFIFQYYREEENGRGNFPPRFSGLQFPNYSSELNVNALELDDSALYLCASSPDPGHQGEQYFGPGTRLTVT.

The sample holds many counts of this clone. CDR3 bases: TGCGCCAGCAGCCAGGTACAGGGCACTGGGGCCAACGTCCTGACTTTC. Encoded protein: CASSQVQGTGANVLTF. This chain links TRBV4-3 with TRBJ2-6; D perhaps matches TRBD1 (6 bases). The CDR3 length is 16 residues. The germline V and J ends were trimmed by 3 bases and 2 bases, with 11 bases remaining between them. CDR1 and CDR2 from the germline V gene are LGHNA and YSLEER.

This rearrangement joins TRBV18 to TRBJ2-5; 7 positions agree with TRBD1. V dropped 4 bases and J dropped 2; count of bases not matched to a gene: 1. CDR3 size: 13 residues. The germline V gene encodes CDR1 KGHSH and CDR2 LQKENI. The CDR3 sequence is CASSRDRQETQYF. The CDR3 nucleotides read TGTGCCAGCTCACGGGACAGACAAGAGACCCAGTACTTC. Variable domain in full (rest from reference TRBV18 and TRBJ2-5): NAGVMQNPRHLVRRRGQEARLRCSPMKGHSHVYWYRQLPEEGLKFMVYLQKENIIDESGMPKERFSAEFPKEGPSILRIQQVVRGDSAAYFCASSRDRQETQYFGPGTRLLVL.

This clone turned up a few times. V gene TRBV5-4 combines with J gene TRBJ1-2; tentatively, D is TRBD1 (5 bases). This CDR3 has 15 amino acids. V shed 2 bases and J shed 3 bases, with 14 bases lying between them. Germline CDR1 is SGHNT and CDR2 is YYREEE (reference sequence). CDR3 sequence (DNA): TGTGCCAGCAGCTTTGGAGGGGACTCTGACTATGGCTACACCTTC. Translation gives CASSFGGDSDYGYTF. Drawing the rest from reference TRBV5-4 and TRBJ1-2, the complete variable domain is ETGVTQSPTHLIKTRGQQVTLRCSSQSGHNTVSWYQQALGQGPQFIFQYYREEENGRGNFPPRFSGLQFPNYSSELNVNALELDDSALYLCASSFGGDSDYGYTFGSGTRLTVV.

The chain couples TRBV5-1 to TRBJ2-5; TRBD2 matches at 13 bases. J gave up 1 base and V 4 bases, and 4 bases lay outside the gene matches. This CDR3 is built from 16 residues. CDR1 is SGHRS, CDR2 YFSETQ, per germline. CDR3 sequence reads: CASSRLAGGLQETQYF. In DNA, the CDR3 is TGCGCCAGCAGCCGACTAGCGGGGGGACTCCAAGAGACCCAGTACTTC.

This clone has a handful of counts. The rearrangement links TRBV25-1 to TRBJ2-2; 8 bases align to TRBD2. J lost 2 bases, V lost 4 bases, and 12 bases had no gene match. The CDR3 has 18 residues. CDR1 is MGHDK and CDR2 is SYGVNS in the germline V gene. CDR3 sequence: CASSAYSGSGANTGELFF. CDR3 in DNA: TGTGCCAGCAGTGCTTACTCGGGTAGCGGGGCAAACACCGGGGAGCTGTTTTTT.

This clone has just a few counts. The V gene is TRBV7-2, the J gene TRBJ2-1; D is perhaps TRBD1 (5 bases). This CDR3 contains 17 residues. V lost 4 bases and J lost 0, with 16 bases in between. Germline V gene sequence: CDR1 SGHTA, CDR2 FQGNSA. The CDR3, as DNA: TGTGCCAGCAGCTCCCCCTTACAGGTCCTCTCCTACAATGAGCAGTTCTTC. Encoded protein: CASSSPLQVLSYNEQFF.

The V call is TRBV30, the J call TRBJ1-5; D gene uncertain. This CDR3 is 14 amino acids long. V was clipped by 2 bases and J by 3 bases, with 11 bases between them. Germline V gene data show CDR1 as GTSNPN and CDR2 as SVGIG (reference sequence). CDR3 region: CAWSTGPLNQPQHF. The CDR3, as DNA: TGTGCCTGGAGTACGGGTCCACTCAATCAGCCCCAGCATTTT.

This clone was counted ten times or more. The genes are TRBV10-3 and TRBJ2-1; perhaps TRBD2 as D (5 bases). V was shortened by 3 bases and J by 0 bases, with 9 bases between the two germline ends. Looked up from germline, CDR1 is ENHRY and CDR2 is SYGVKD. The CDR3 totals 15 residues. CDR3 DNA: TGTGCCATCAGTGAACGGGAAAGCTCCTACAATGAGCAGTTCTTC. Its protein is CAISERESSYNEQFF.

This clone occurred a few times. The genes are TRBV30 and TRBJ1-4; D perhaps matches TRBD1 (5 bases). V lost 3 bases to trimming and J lost 8 bases, with 13 bases between them. Germline V gives CDR1 GTSNPN, CDR2 SVGIG (reference sequence). This CDR3 is built from 13 residues. CDR3: CAWSAGGDEKLFF. The CDR3 DNA follows: TGTGCCTGGAGCGCCGGAGGGGACGAAAAACTGTTTTTT.

This clone has a handful of counts. V and J are TRBV19 and TRBJ2-2; weak D call: TRBD1 (6 bases). The CDR3 runs to 14 residues. The germline V gene encodes CDR1 LNHDA and CDR2 SQIVND (reference sequence). The V gene lost 7 bases and the J gene lost 2 bases, with 11 bases spanning the gap. As DNA, the CDR3 is TGTGCCAGTACCGGGACACATAACACCGGGGAGCTGTTTTTT. Translated, it gives CASTGTHNTGELFF.

There are a few counts of this clone. This chain joins TRBV6-5 and TRBJ2-7; 8 nucleotides align to TRBD2. This CDR3 has 12 amino acids. Germline V gene data show CDR1 as MNHEY and CDR2 as SVGAGI. The V segment lost 10 bases and the J segment 2 bases; nucleotides outside the gene matches: 4. The CDR3 here is CAIGGDPYEQYF. In DNA form, the CDR3 reads TGTGCCATCGGGGGGGACCCCTACGAGCAGTACTTC.

This clone was seen a handful of times. J is TRBJ2-7 and V is TRBV7-9; no clear D. CDR3 length: 13 amino acids. The germline gives CDR1 SEHNR, CDR2 FQNEAQ (reference sequence). V was trimmed by 0 bases and J by 7 bases, leaving 10 bases between them. The CDR3 reads CASSLAQLREQYF. The CDR3 DNA reads TGTGCCAGCAGCTTAGCGCAGTTGCGGGAGCAGTACTTC.

The sample holds a few counts of this clone. This sequence joins TRBV9 and TRBJ2-2; tentatively, D is TRBD2 (7 bases). CDR3 length: 15 amino acids. The germline V and J ends were trimmed by 1 base and 3 bases, with 10 bases remaining between them. Germline V lookup: CDR1 SGDLS, CDR2 YYNGEE. CDR3: CASSVRGADTGELFF. The CDR3 region has the DNA TGTGCCAGCAGCGTACGGGGGGCGGACACCGGGGAGCTGTTTTTT.

This clone was seen more than once but under ten times. V is TRBV2 and J is TRBJ1-2; D is perhaps TRBD1 (5 bases). Trimming left V 4 bases short and J 4 bases short, with 13 bases between. Germline loops: CDR1 SNHLY, CDR2 FYNNEI. The CDR3 runs to 14 residues. In nucleotides, the CDR3 is TGTGCCAGCAGTGTTGGTCAGGGCGGCTATGGCTACACCTTC. This sequence encodes CASSVGQGGYGYTF. The entire variable domain, with the rest obtained from reference TRBV2 and TRBJ1-2, is as follows: EPEVTQTPSHQVTQMGQEVILRCVPISNHLYFYWYRQILGQKVEFLVSFYNNEISEKSEIFDDQFSVERPDGSNFTLKIRSTKLEDSAMYFCASSVGQGGYGYTFGSGTRLTVV.

This chain uses TRBV4-2 with TRBJ2-2; 7 nucleotides match TRBD2. V was pared by 2 bases and J by 6 bases, with 3 bases of the junction left unmatched. Looked up from germline, CDR1 is LGHNA and CDR2 is YNFKEQ. This CDR3 spans 14 amino acids. CDR3 sequence (DNA): TGTGCCAGCAGCCAAATGGGGGGGGCCGGGGAGCTGTTTTTT. Translated: CASSQMGGAGELFF.

This clone has ten or more counts. The CDR3, as DNA: TGTGCCAGCAGCTTAGAGGGGGTTGAGCAGTTCTTC. Translation: CASSLEGVEQFF. The chain carries TRBV7-3 and TRBJ2-1; a possible D gene is TRBD1 (6 bases). CDR1 and CDR2 from the germline V gene are SGHTA and FQGTGA. This CDR3 contains 12 residues. Trimming left V 2 bases short and J 9 bases short, with 8 bases between.

The chain has TRBV19 and TRBJ2-1; 9 bases fit TRBD1. Germline V gives CDR1 LNHDA, CDR2 SQIVND (reference sequence). This CDR3 spans 15 amino acids. V gave up 6 bases and J gave up 8 bases; unmatched junction bases: 11. In nucleotides, the CDR3 is TGTGCCAGTAGCTTGGGGACAGGGACGGTGGATGAGCAGTTCTTC. Amino acids: CASSLGTGTVDEQFF.

Only a few counts were recorded for this clone. J is TRBJ1-4 and V is TRBV18, with D possibly TRBD1 on 6 matching bases. Looked up from germline, CDR1 is KGHSH and CDR2 is LQKENI. Trimming pared 3 bases from V and 8 bases from J, leaving 13 bases between. CDR3 length: 14 amino acids. The CDR3 nucleotides read TGTGCCAGCTCACCCGGACAGTGGTTAGAAAAACTGTTTTTT. Its protein product is CASSPGQWLEKLFF.

The chain uses TRBV28 and TRBJ2-7, with 8 bases aligning to TRBD2. V lost 5 bases and J lost 3; bases outside the gene matches: 6. Looked up from germline, CDR1 is MDHEN and CDR2 is SYDVKM. This CDR3 comprises 14 residues. The CDR3 is CASSPAGGLYEQYF. In DNA form, the CDR3 reads TGTGCCAGCAGTCCCGCGGGGGGCCTCTACGAGCAGTACTTC.

This clone was seen ten or more times. This chain links TRBV2 with TRBJ2-1; tentatively, D is TRBD2 (5 bases). V shed 8 bases and J shed 3 bases, with 8 bases lying between them. This CDR3 is 12 amino acids long. Germline CDR1 SNHLY, CDR2 FYNNEI. This CDR3 reads CASGRDYNEQFF. For the CDR3, the DNA is TGTGCCAGCGGCCGGGACTACAATGAGCAGTTCTTC.

This clone was counted a few times. This chain joins TRBV9 and TRBJ1-1; D is possibly TRBD1 (6 bases). The V gene's germline CDR1 is SGDLS and CDR2 YYNGEE. The CDR3 consists of 15 residues. The V and J ends lost 3 bases and 0 bases respectively, with 12 bases between them. Written as DNA, the CDR3 is TGTGCCAGCAGCGGGGGAACAGGGCTGAACACTGAAGCTTTCTTT. Residues: CASSGGTGLNTEAFF.